This T cell receptor beta chain was captured by sequencing in a study of CD8+CD57+ T cells in acquired aplastic anemia. Genomic DNA acted as the template from which TCR beta VDJ combination and CDR3 sequence profiling were carried out. TCRdb passed the reads through MiXCR, listing each CDR3 protein once. The sample includes roughly 250,000 distinct CDR3 sequences, 82% of them seen just once. CDR3 length: 15 residues. Germline V gene sequence: CDR1 SGHTA, CDR2 FQGNSA. The ends lost 3 bases at V and 15 bases at J; junction bases unmatched: 16. Study findings and constraints: CD8+ Simpson's diversity showed no significant patient-control difference. Twenty-nine sequences, all CD8+ CDR3, were shared between patients and controls.

A word on this clonotype: The antigen is not known.

Patients chosen for sequencing had CD8+CD57+ cells that had expanded, as shown by flow cytometry. None of the patients had been given any therapy when their blood was sampled. The chain uses TRBV7-2 and TRBJ2-2, with 7 positions matching TRBD1. This receptor was taken from a human donor with aplastic anemia. The specimen sequenced was sorted CD4+, CD8+, or CD8+CD57+ T cells (not recorded which) from PBMCs. CDR3 loop: CASSFAQDATGLLFF. For the CDR3, the DNA is TGTGCCAGCAGCTTTGCGCAAGACGCGACAGGGCTTTTGTTTTTT.